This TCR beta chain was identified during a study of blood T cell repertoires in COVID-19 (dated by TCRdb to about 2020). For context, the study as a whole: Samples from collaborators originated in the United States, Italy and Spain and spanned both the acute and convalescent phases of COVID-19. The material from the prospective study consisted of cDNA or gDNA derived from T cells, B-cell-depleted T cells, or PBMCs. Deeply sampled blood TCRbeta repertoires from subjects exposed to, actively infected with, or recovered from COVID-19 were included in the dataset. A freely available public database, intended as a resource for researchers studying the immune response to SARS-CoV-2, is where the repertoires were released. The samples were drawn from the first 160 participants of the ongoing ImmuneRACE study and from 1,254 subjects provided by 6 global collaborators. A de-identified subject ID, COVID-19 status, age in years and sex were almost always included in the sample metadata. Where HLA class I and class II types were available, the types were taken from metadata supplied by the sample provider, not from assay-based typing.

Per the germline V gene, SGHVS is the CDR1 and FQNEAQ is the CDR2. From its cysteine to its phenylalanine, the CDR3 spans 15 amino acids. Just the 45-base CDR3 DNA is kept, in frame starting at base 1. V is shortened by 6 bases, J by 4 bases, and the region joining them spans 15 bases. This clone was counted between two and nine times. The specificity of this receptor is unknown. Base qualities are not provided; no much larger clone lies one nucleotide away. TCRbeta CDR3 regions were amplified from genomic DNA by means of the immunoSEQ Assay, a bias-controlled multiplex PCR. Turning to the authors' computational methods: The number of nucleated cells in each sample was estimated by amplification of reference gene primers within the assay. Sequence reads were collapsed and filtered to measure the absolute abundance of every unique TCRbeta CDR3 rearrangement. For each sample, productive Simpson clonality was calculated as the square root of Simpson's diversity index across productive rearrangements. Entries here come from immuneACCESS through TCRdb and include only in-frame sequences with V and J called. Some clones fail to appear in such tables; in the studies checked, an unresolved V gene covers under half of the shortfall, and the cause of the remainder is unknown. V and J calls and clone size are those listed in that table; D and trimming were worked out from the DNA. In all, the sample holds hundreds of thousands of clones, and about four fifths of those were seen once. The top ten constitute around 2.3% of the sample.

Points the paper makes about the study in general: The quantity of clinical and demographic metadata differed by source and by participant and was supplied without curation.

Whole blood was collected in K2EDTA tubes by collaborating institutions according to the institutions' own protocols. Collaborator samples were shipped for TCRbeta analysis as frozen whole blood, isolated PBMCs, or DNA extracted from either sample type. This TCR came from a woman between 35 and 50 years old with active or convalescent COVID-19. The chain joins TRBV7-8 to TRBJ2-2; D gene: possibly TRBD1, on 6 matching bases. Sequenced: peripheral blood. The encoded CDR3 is CASRLRDTFTGELFF. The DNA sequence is TGTGCCAGCAGACTCCGGGACACATTCACCGGGGAGCTGTTTTTT.